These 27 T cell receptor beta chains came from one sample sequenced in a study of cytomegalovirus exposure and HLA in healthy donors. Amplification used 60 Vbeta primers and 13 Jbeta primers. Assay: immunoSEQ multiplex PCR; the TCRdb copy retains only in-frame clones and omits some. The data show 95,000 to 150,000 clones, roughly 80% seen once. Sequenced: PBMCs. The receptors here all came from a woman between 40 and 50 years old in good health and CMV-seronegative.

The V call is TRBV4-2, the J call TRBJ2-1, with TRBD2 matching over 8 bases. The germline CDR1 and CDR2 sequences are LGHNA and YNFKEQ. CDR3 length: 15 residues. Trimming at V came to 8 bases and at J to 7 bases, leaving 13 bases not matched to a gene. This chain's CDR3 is CASATGTRYRNEQFF. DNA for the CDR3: TGTGCCAGCGCCACCGGGACTAGATATCGGAATGAGCAGTTCTTC.

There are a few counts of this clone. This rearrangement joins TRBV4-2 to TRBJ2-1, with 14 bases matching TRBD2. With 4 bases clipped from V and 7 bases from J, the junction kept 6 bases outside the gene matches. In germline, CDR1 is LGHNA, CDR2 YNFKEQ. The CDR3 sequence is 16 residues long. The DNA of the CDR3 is TGTGCCAGCAGCCGATCGGGGACTAGCGGGAGAAATGAGCAGTTCTTC. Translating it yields CASSRSGTSGRNEQFF.

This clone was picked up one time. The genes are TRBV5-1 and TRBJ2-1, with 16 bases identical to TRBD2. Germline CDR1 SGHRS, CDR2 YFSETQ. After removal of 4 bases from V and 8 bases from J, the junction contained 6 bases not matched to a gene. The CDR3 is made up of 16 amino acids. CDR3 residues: CASSAGTSGRGDEQFF. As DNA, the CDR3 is TGCGCCAGCAGCGCGGGGACTAGCGGGAGGGGAGATGAGCAGTTCTTC.

The chain's CDR3 is CASSAVNENTEAFF. The CDR3 nucleotides read TGTGCCAGCTCGGCAGTAAATGAGAACACTGAAGCTTTCTTT. V gene TRBV18 combines with J gene TRBJ1-1; no reliable D call. The germline V gene has CDR1 KGHSH and CDR2 LQKENI. V lost 6 bases and J 1 base, leaving 12 bases between the germline ends. This CDR3 contains 14 residues. The full variable domain, in which reference TRBV18 and TRBJ1-1 provide the parts outside the CDR3, is NAGVMQNPRHLVRRRGQEARLRCSPMKGHSHVYWYRQLPEEGLKFMVYLQKENIIDESGMPKERFSAEFPKEGPSILRIQQVVRGDSAAYFCASSAVNENTEAFFGQGTRLTVV.

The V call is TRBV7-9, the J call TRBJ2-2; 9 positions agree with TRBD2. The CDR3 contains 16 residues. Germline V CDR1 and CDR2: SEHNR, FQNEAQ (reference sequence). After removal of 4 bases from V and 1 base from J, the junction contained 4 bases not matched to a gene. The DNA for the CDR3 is TGTGCCAGCAGCTCGCAGCGGGGGGTGAACACCGGGGAGCTGTTTTTT. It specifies CASSSQRGVNTGELFF.

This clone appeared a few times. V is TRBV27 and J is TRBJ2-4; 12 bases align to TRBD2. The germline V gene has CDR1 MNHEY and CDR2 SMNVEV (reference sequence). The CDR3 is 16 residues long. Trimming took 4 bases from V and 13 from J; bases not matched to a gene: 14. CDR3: CASSSHSSGRAVSQYF. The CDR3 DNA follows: TGTGCCAGCAGTTCCCATTCTAGCGGGAGGGCGGTTAGCCAGTACTTC.

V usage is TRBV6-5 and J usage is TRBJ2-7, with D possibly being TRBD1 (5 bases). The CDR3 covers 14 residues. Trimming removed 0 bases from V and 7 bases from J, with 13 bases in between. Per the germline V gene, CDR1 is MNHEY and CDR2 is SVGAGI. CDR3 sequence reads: CASSYSISRAEQYF. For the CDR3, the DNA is TGTGCCAGCAGTTACTCGATCAGCAGGGCGGAGCAGTACTTC.

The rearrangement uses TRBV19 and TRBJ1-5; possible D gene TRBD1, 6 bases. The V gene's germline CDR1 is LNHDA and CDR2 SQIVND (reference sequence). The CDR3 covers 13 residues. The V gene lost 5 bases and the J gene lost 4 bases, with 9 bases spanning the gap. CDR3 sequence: CASSLGQNQPQHF. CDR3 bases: TGTGCCAGTAGTTTAGGACAGAATCAGCCCCAGCATTTT.

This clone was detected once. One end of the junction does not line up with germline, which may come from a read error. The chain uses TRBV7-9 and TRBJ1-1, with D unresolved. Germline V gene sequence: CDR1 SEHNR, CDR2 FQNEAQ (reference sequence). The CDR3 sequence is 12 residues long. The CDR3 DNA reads TGTTCCAGCAGCTTGTCGGACACTGAAGCTTTCTTT. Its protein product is CSSSLSDTEAFF.

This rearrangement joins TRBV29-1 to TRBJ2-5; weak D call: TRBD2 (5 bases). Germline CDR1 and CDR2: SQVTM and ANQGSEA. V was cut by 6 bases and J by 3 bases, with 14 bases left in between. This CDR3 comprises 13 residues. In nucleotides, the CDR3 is TGCAGCGTAGAACGCGGGTTTGAAGAGACCCAGTACTTC. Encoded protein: CSVERGFEETQYF.

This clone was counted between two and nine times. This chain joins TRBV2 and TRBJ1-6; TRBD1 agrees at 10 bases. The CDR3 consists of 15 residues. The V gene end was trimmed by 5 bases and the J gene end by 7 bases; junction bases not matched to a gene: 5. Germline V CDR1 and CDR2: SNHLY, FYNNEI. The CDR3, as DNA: TGTGCCAGCAGTAAGACAGGGGGCACGAATTCACCCCTCCACTTT. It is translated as CASSKTGGTNSPLHF.

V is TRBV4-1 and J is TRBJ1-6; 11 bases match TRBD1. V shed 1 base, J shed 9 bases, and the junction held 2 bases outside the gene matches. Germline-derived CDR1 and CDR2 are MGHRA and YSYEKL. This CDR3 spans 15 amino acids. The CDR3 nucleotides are TGCGCCAGCAGCCAAGGGACAGGGGGCCTTTCACCCCTCCACTTT. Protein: CASSQGTGGLSPLHF.

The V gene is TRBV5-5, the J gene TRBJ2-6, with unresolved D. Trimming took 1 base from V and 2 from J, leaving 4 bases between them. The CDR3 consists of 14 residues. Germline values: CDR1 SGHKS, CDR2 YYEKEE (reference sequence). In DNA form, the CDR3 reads TGTGCCAGCAGCTTGTCAGCTGGGGCCAACGTCCTGACTTTC. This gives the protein CASSLSAGANVLTF.

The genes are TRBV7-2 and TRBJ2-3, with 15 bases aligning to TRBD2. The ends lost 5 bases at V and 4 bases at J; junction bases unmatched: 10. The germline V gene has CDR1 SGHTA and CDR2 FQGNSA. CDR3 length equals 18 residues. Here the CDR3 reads CASSPGLAGGYRPDTQYF. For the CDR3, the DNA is TGTGCCAGCAGCCCGGGACTAGCGGGGGGTTATCGCCCAGATACGCAGTATTTT.

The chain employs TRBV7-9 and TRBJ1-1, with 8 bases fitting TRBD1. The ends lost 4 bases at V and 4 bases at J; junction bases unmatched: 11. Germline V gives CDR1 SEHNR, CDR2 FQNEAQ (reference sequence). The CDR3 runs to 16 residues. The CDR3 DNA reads TGTGCCAGCAGCTCATCTGGACAGGGAGCGGGCACTGAAGCTTTCTTT. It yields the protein CASSSSGQGAGTEAFF.

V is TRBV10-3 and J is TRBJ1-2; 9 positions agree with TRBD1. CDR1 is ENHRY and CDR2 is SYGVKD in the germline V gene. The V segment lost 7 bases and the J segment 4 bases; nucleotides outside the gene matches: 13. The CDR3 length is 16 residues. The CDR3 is CAITSSGTGQGYGYTF. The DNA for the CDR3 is TGTGCCATCACTTCCTCCGGGACAGGGCAAGGCTATGGCTACACCTTC.

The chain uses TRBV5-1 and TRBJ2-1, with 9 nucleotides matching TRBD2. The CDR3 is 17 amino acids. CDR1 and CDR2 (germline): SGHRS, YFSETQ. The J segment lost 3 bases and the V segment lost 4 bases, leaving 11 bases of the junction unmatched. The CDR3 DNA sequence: TGCGCCAGCAGCACCGAACCGACTAGCGGAATCTACAATGAGCAGTTCTTC. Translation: CASSTEPTSGIYNEQFF.

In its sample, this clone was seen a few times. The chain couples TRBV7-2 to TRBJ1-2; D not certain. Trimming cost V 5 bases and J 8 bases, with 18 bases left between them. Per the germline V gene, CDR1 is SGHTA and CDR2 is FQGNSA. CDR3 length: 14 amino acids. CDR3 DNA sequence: TGTGCCAGCAGCCTTGCAAGGAAGGACTCGGGCTACACCTTC. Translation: CASSLARKDSGYTF.

CDR3 protein: CASSDQGPNQPQHF. In nucleotides, the CDR3 is TGCGCCAGCAGTGATCAGGGGCCCAATCAGCCCCAGCATTTT. The chain is built from TRBV10-2 and TRBJ1-5, with D tentatively TRBD1 (6 bases). With 3 bases removed from V and 3 bases from J, the gap between germline ends came to 9 bases. This CDR3 is built from 14 residues. The germline V gene encodes CDR1 WSHSY and CDR2 SAAADI.

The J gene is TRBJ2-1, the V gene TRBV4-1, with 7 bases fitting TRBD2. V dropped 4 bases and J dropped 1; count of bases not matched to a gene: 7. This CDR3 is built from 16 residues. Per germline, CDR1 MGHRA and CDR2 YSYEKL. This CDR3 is CASSLPSGSSYNEQFF. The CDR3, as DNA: TGCGCCAGCAGCCTGCCTAGCGGTTCTTCCTACAATGAGCAGTTCTTC.

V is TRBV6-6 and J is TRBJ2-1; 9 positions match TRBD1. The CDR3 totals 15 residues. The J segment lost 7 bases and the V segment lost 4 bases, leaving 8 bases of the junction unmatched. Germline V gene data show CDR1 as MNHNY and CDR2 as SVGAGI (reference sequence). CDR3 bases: TGTGCCAGCAGTTCCACCGGGACAGGGCTAAATGAGCAGTTCTTC. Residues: CASSSTGTGLNEQFF.

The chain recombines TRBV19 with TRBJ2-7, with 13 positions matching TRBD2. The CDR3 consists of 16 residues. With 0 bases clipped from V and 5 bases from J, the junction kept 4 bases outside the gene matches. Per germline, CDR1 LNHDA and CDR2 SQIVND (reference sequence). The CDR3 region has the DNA TGTGCCAGTAGTATAGATACGACTAGCGGGAGGAACGAGCAGTACTTC. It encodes CASSIDTTSGRNEQYF.

The CDR3 DNA reads as TGTGCCAGCAGCCCCAGGGGGAGCGAGCAGTACTTC. Its translation: CASSPRGSEQYF. The chain carries TRBV7-2 and TRBJ2-7; 7 nucleotides agree with TRBD1. With V trimmed by 5 bases and J by 6 bases, 4 bases remained unmatched. The CDR3 is 12 residues long. CDR1 and CDR2 from the germline V gene are SGHTA and FQGNSA.

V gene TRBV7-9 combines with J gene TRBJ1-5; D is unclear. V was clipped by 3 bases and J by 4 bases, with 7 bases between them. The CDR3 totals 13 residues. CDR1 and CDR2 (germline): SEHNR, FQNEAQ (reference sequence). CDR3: CASSFEGNQPQHF. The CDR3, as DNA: TGTGCCAGCAGCTTTGAGGGAAATCAGCCCCAGCATTTT.

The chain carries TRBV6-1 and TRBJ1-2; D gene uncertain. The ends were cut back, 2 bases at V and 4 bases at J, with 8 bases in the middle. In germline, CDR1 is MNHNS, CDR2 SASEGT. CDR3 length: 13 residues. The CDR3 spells CASSENRVYGYTF. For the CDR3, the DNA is TGTGCCAGCAGTGAAAATCGTGTCTATGGCTACACCTTC.

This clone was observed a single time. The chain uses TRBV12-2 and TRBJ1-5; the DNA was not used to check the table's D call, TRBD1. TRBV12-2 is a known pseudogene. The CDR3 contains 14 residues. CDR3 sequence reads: CASRSRRQLPAQHF. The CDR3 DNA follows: TGTGCAAGTCGCTCAAGACGACAGTTACCCGCCCAGCATTTT.

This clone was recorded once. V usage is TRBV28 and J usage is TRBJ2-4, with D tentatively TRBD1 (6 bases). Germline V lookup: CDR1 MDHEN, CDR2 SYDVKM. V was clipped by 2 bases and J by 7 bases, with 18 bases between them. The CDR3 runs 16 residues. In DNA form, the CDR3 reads TGTGCCAGCAGTTTAGCAACAGGGCAGAGATCCAACATTCAGTACTTC. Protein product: CASSLATGQRSNIQYF.